Presented here are 23 T cell receptor beta chains from one specimen sequenced in a study of cytomegalovirus exposure and HLA in healthy donors. Primers: 60 Vbeta forward and 13 Jbeta reverse. Profiled with immunoSEQ multiplex PCR; TCRdb holds only in-frame clones, not every one. The profile covers about 170,000 clones, with 76% appearing a single time and 0.7% to 0.8% taken by the ten largest. The sample taken for sequencing was PBMCs. These receptors originate from a female donor in good health and CMV-seronegative.

In regard to this clone: The same CDR3 arises from other DNA sequences in this sample as well. The V gene is TRBV6-5, the J gene TRBJ2-7; weak D call: TRBD2 (5 bases). Trimming took 2 bases from V and 1 from J, leaving 9 bases between them. Per germline, CDR1 MNHEY and CDR2 SVGAGI. This CDR3 region has 14 residues. CDR3 in DNA: TGTGCCAGCAGTTACCGCGGGCAGTCCTACGAGCAGTACTTC. It codes for CASSYRGQSYEQYF.

V usage is TRBV27 and J usage is TRBJ2-5, with 9 bases fitting TRBD2. Trimming at V came to 4 bases and at J to 2 bases, leaving 8 bases not matched to a gene. The CDR3 totals 16 residues. The V gene's germline CDR1 is MNHEY and CDR2 SMNVEV (reference sequence). This CDR3 is CASSSTGAGGQETQYF. The CDR3 DNA reads as TGTGCCAGCAGTTCCACAGGGGCGGGAGGGCAAGAGACCCAGTACTTC.

This rearrangement joins TRBV9 to TRBJ2-1; 9 bases match TRBD2. The CDR3 loop spans 15 amino acids. CDR1 is SGDLS and CDR2 is YYNGEE in the germline V gene. Trimming at V came to 2 bases and at J to 4 bases, leaving 4 bases not matched to a gene. The CDR3 here is CASSVAGGIYNEQFF. The CDR3 DNA reads TGTGCCAGCAGCGTGGCGGGAGGGATTTACAATGAGCAGTTCTTC. Full variable domain (rest looked up from reference TRBV9 and TRBJ2-1): DSGVTQTPKHLITATGQRVTLRCSPRSGDLSVYWYQQSLDQGLQFLIQYYNGEERAKGNILERFSAQQFPDLHSELNLSSLELGDSALYFCASSVAGGIYNEQFFGPGTRLTVL.

V gene TRBV11-2 combines with J gene TRBJ1-6; the match to TRBD1 covers 8 bases. V trimming: 5 bases; J trimming: 9 bases; junction bases outside the gene matches: 3. The CDR3 loop spans 13 amino acids. CDR1 is SGHAT and CDR2 is FQNNGV in the germline V gene. The CDR3 sequence is CASSDRGLSPLHF. DNA for the CDR3: TGTGCCAGCAGCGACAGGGGCCTTTCACCCCTCCACTTT.

The CDR3 DNA sequence: TGTGCCAGCAGCTTCGACAAGGCCCAGTACTTC. Amino acid sequence: CASSFDKAQYF. V and J are TRBV5-6 and TRBJ2-5; unclear D gene. The CDR3 has 11 amino acids. Germline V gene data show CDR1 as SGHDT and CDR2 as YYEEEE. V was pared by 2 bases and J by 9 bases, with 8 bases between.

This chain links TRBV7-2 with TRBJ2-2, with TRBD2 matching 8 bases. Germline V lookup: CDR1 SGHTA, CDR2 FQGNSA. J gave up 6 bases and V 5 bases, and 11 bases lay outside the gene matches. CDR3 length equals 16 residues. CDR3: CASSLGLGVGPGELFF. DNA of the CDR3: TGTGCCAGCAGCCTGGGACTAGGGGTGGGTCCCGGGGAGCTGTTTTTT. Complete variable domain (other parts from reference TRBV7-2 and TRBJ2-2): GAGVSQSPSNKVTEKGKDVELRCDPISGHTALYWYRQSLGQGLEFLIYFQGNSAPDKSGLPSDRFSAERTGGSVSTLTIQRTQQEDSAVYLCASSLGLGVGPGELFFGEGSRLTVL.

The chain is built from TRBV5-1 and TRBJ1-4; 8 positions match TRBD1. Trimming removed 0 bases from V and 3 bases from J; junction bases left unmatched: 1. Germline CDR1 and CDR2: SGHRS and YFSETQ. The CDR3 runs 15 residues. The CDR3 protein is CASSLGTGPNEKLFF. For the CDR3, the DNA is TGCGCCAGCAGCTTGGGGACAGGGCCTAATGAAAAACTGTTTTTT.

The chain carries TRBV4-3 and TRBJ2-7, with a possible D match to TRBD1 (5 bases). The CDR3 contains 15 residues. CDR1 LGHNA and CDR2 YSLEER come from the germline V gene. Deletions cut 1 base from V and 4 bases from J, with 14 bases between. CDR3 coding DNA: TGCGCCAGCAGCCAAGCGTCAGGGCGAAAATACGAGCAGTACTTC. Protein: CASSQASGRKYEQYF.

This chain connects TRBV9 to TRBJ2-7, with 7 bases aligning to TRBD1. V lost 7 bases and J lost 0; bases outside the gene matches: 4. The germline CDR1 and CDR2 sequences are SGDLS and YYNGEE. This CDR3 is 13 amino acids long. CDR3 in DNA: TGTGCCAGCTCTGGACAGGCCTCCTACGAGCAGTACTTC. This sequence encodes CASSGQASYEQYF.

This chain connects TRBV6-1 to TRBJ1-5; 8 bases fit TRBD1. V lost 6 bases and J lost 7; bases outside the gene matches: 11. Germline CDR1 reads MNHNS; CDR2 reads SASEGT. The CDR3 consists of 15 residues. The chain's CDR3 is CASSDSGGAGQPQHF. In DNA form, the CDR3 reads TGTGCCAGCAGCGATTCAGGGGGCGCGGGCCAGCCCCAGCATTTT.

This clone was found once. CDR3 region: CASGLAGAPDTQYF. CDR3 nucleotide sequence: TGTGCCAGCGGACTAGCGGGGGCCCCCGATACGCAGTATTTT. The chain carries TRBV13 and TRBJ2-3; 13 bases are a match to TRBD2. The CDR3 totals 14 residues. Germline V CDR1 and CDR2: PRHDT, FYEKMQ (reference sequence). V lost 8 bases, J lost 6 bases, and 5 bases stayed unmatched.

This chain joins TRBV9 and TRBJ1-6; D may be TRBD1 (6 bases). V lost 4 bases and J 7 bases, leaving 15 bases between the germline ends. Germline assignment: CDR1 SGDLS and CDR2 YYNGEE. The CDR3 spans 15 residues. The CDR3 DNA is TGTGCCAGCAGCTCAGGGGCACCGGGGAATTCACCCCTCCACTTT. It translates to CASSSGAPGNSPLHF.

The chain is built from TRBV27 and TRBJ1-1; TRBD1 matches 8 bases. Germline V gene lookup returns CDR1 MNHEY and CDR2 SMNVEV (reference sequence). V trimming: 5 bases; J trimming: 4 bases; junction bases outside the gene matches: 12. The CDR3 is made up of 16 amino acids. CDR3 residues: CASSLYLDRVGTEAFF. The DNA of the CDR3 is TGTGCCAGCAGTCTCTACTTGGACAGGGTGGGCACTGAAGCTTTCTTT.

V usage is TRBV4-3 and J usage is TRBJ2-3; 10 positions agree with TRBD1. Trimming took 4 bases from V and 5 from J; bases not matched to a gene: 9. The CDR3 runs to 16 residues. Germline CDR1 and CDR2: LGHNA and YSLEER. This CDR3 reads CASSLATGGAGDTQYF. The CDR3 DNA follows: TGCGCCAGCAGCCTTGCGACAGGGGGCGCTGGAGATACGCAGTATTTT.

V and J are TRBV18 and TRBJ1-1, with 12 bases fitting TRBD1. The ends lost 6 bases at V and 12 bases at J; junction bases unmatched: 11. This CDR3 has 14 residues. CDR1 and CDR2 from the germline V gene are KGHSH and LQKENI. Here the CDR3 DNA reads TGTGCCAGCTCCTTGGGACAGGGGGCTTCGGTTACTTTCTTT. Residues: CASSLGQGASVTFF.

The genes are TRBV10-3 and TRBJ1-3; D is unclear. Trimming left V 6 bases short and J 3 bases short, with 12 bases between. The length of the CDR3 is 14 residues. Germline V CDR1 and CDR2: ENHRY, SYGVKD. This chain's CDR3 is CAISRPGGGNTIYF. The CDR3 nucleotides are TGTGCCATCAGCCGGCCGGGAGGTGGAAACACCATATATTTT.

The chain joins TRBV21-1 to TRBJ2-7; the table gives TRBD2 as D, unverified against the DNA. TRBV21-1 is flagged as a pseudogene. The CDR3 is made up of 15 amino acids. The CDR3 sequence: CASSNRAGPRGEQYF. Written as DNA, the CDR3 is TGTGCCAGCAGCAATCGGGCGGGACCCCGAGGGGAGCAGTACTTC.

In its sample, this clone was seen once. This chain links TRBV28 with TRBJ2-1; D possibly corresponds to TRBD1 (6 bases). The CDR3 spans 13 residues. The germline V gene encodes CDR1 MDHEN and CDR2 SYDVKM. V gave up 5 bases and J gave up 5 bases, with 10 bases separating them. CDR3 bases: TGTGCCAGCAGTCAGAACAGGGACAATGAGCAGTTCTTC. Residues: CASSQNRDNEQFF.

The chain has TRBV4-1 and TRBJ2-7, with 10 bases matching TRBD2. The germline V gene encodes CDR1 MGHRA and CDR2 YSYEKL. V shed 3 bases, J shed 6 bases, and the junction held 14 bases outside the gene matches. The CDR3 runs to 17 residues. The chain's CDR3 is CASSQGGLAGEPREQYF. CDR3 bases: TGCGCCAGCAGCCAGGGGGGCCTAGCGGGGGAGCCTCGCGAGCAGTACTTC.

This clone was seen only once. The chain joins TRBV4-2 to TRBJ2-5; 12 bases align to TRBD2. CDR3 length equals 18 residues. The germline V gene encodes CDR1 LGHNA and CDR2 YNFKEQ. The trim removed 3 bases at V and 3 bases at J, leaving 11 bases unmatched. Here the CDR3 DNA reads TGTGCCAGCAGCCACTCCGCCGGGACTAGCGGGCGGGAAGAGACCCAGTACTTC. It translates to CASSHSAGTSGREETQYF.

This clone was found a few times. The chain recombines TRBV4-2 with TRBJ1-6, with TRBD1 matching 7 bases. Trimming cost V 2 bases and J 8 bases; bases outside gene matches: 3. This CDR3 comprises 14 residues. From germline, CDR1 is LGHNA and CDR2 YNFKEQ. DNA for the CDR3: TGTGCCAGCAGCCAACCGGGACAGTATTCACCCCTCCACTTT. Protein: CASSQPGQYSPLHF.

V usage is TRBV9 and J usage is TRBJ2-1; the match to TRBD2 covers 8 bases. With 4 bases clipped from V and 5 bases from J, the junction kept 14 bases outside the gene matches. CDR1 and CDR2 from the germline V gene are SGDLS and YYNGEE. There are 17 residues in the CDR3. CDR3 loop: CASSRLTGTRIDNEQFF. CDR3 in DNA: TGTGCCAGCAGCCGACTAACCGGGACTAGAATAGACAATGAGCAGTTCTTC.

V is TRBV9 and J is TRBJ1-1; 7 bases line up with TRBD1. The CDR3 has 13 amino acids. Germline V gives CDR1 SGDLS, CDR2 YYNGEE. Losses at the gene ends were 4 bases for V and 4 bases for J; bases not matched to a gene: 4. CDR3 nucleotides: TGTGCCAGCAGCAGACAGGGAGCCACTGAAGCTTTCTTT. Amino acid sequence: CASSRQGATEAFF. The entire variable domain, with the rest obtained from reference TRBV9 and TRBJ1-1, is as follows: DSGVTQTPKHLITATGQRVTLRCSPRSGDLSVYWYQQSLDQGLQFLIQYYNGEERAKGNILERFSAQQFPDLHSELNLSSLELGDSALYFCASSRQGATEAFFGQGTRLTVV.